This T cell receptor (beta chain) was found in a study of hypomethylating agent response in myelodysplastic syndrome. Study at large: Of patients, about 70% of the 11 got azacitidine and 3 of 11 decitabine.

Original data processing: VDJdb flagged roughly 1.6% of 170,000 or so unique clonotypes as previously reported viral-epitope-specific. TCRdb keeps only in-frame clones here, not all; method: immunoSEQ multiplex PCR. V and J calls and clone size are copied from that table; D and trimming were computed from the DNA. This table has roughly 9,800 clones, approximately 83% appearing once. V was pared by 2 bases and J by 0 bases, with 10 bases of the junction left unmatched. The CDR3 is made up of 17 amino acids. Germline values: CDR1 MDHEN, CDR2 SYDVKM. The sequence was obtained from a human donor with myelodysplastic syndrome. The sequenced sample was bone marrow, obtained before or after starting hypomethylating agent treatment for myelodysplastic syndrome (not recorded which). The chain recombines TRBV28 with TRBJ2-7; 7 bases match TRBD2. The CDR3 reads CASSLRESGRGSYEQYF. In DNA form, the CDR3 reads TGTGCCAGCAGTTTACGGGAATCGGGGAGGGGCTCCTACGAGCAGTACTTC.